This T cell receptor (beta chain) was obtained from a study of T cells after yellow fever vaccination. They built TCR cDNA with 5'RACE template switching, a step that put in a universal primer site and UMIs. TCRdb reanalysed the 5' RACE reads using MiXCR and keeps one entry per CDR3 protein. The repertoire includes roughly 400,000 distinct CDR3 sequences, around 19% of them detected once, and 15% to 20% sits in the top ten. Study-level results: The booster saw the reappearance of most primary-vaccination clones (approximately 97% CD4, 88% CD8).

Of note for this clonotype: Its antigen remains unknown.

The CDR3 extends over 15 amino acids. The V gene's germline CDR1 is SEHNR and CDR2 FQNEAQ (reference sequence). Losses at the gene ends were 5 bases for V and 4 bases for J; bases not matched to a gene: 8. This receptor was identified in a man aged 18 to 29 who received the YFV17D yellow fever vaccine. The chain employs TRBV7-9 and TRBJ2-5; 9 bases map to TRBD1. Sequencing was performed on PBMCs, taken before the yellow fever booster vaccination. As DNA, the CDR3 is TGTGCCAGCAGCGCCGGGACAGGGCCATTAGAGACCCAGTACTTC. It codes for CASSAGTGPLETQYF.